The 4 T cell receptor beta chains below come from one sample, sequenced in a study of cytomegalovirus exposure and HLA in healthy donors. PCR used 60 Vbeta primers and 13 Jbeta primers. Method: immunoSEQ multiplex PCR; TCRdb's copy keeps in-frame clones and lacks some. The sample has approximately 120,000 clones, about four fifths seen once. Sequenced: PBMCs. The receptors shown here come from a man under 40 in good health and CMV-seronegative.

Remarks on this clone: Distinct nucleotide sequences in the sample also encode this CDR3. This chain connects TRBV7-3 to TRBJ2-7; TRBD1 matches at 8 bases. CDR1 is SGHTA, CDR2 FQGTGA, per germline. The ends lost 1 base at V and 4 bases at J; junction bases unmatched: 0. The CDR3 loop spans 13 amino acids. CDR3 loop: CASSLNRGYEQYF. Here the CDR3 DNA reads TGTGCCAGCAGCTTAAACAGGGGGTACGAGCAGTACTTC.

This chain uses TRBV18 with TRBJ2-7, with a possible D match to TRBD2 (5 bases). The V end was cut by 5 bases, the J end by 0 bases, with 5 bases between. Looked up from germline, CDR1 is KGHSH and CDR2 is LQKENI. The CDR3 sequence is 12 residues long. The CDR3 loop reads CASSGSSYEQYF. The DNA for the CDR3 is TGTGCCAGCTCAGGGAGCTCCTACGAGCAGTACTTC.

The chain is built from TRBV27 and TRBJ2-2; D remains ambiguous. Germline lookup yields CDR1 MNHEY and CDR2 SMNVEV (reference sequence). Trimming left V 3 bases short and J 8 bases short, with 7 bases between. The CDR3 has 12 residues. The CDR3, as DNA: TGTGCCAGCAGTTTTCTAGTAGGGGAGCTGTTTTTT. Encoded protein: CASSFLVGELFF.

J is TRBJ2-7 and V is TRBV7-9; 9 nucleotides line up with TRBD1. The CDR3 has 15 amino acids. Germline V gives CDR1 SEHNR, CDR2 FQNEAQ (reference sequence). V lost 6 bases and J lost 4; bases outside the gene matches: 10. The CDR3 sequence: CASRGATGGRYEQYF. The CDR3 region has the DNA TGTGCCAGCAGGGGGGCGACAGGGGGTAGGTACGAGCAGTACTTC.